Presented here are 5 T cell receptor beta chains from one specimen sequenced in a study of identical twins. Using its own MiXCR run on the 5' RACE reads, TCRdb lists one record per CDR3 protein. This table has 1.5 million to 2 million distinct CDR3 sequences, 32% appearing once. The sample was cord blood. The source of these receptors is a newborn girl in good health.

This clonotype has a handful of counts. The chain carries TRBV11-2 and TRBJ1-2, with a tentative D call TRBD1 (5 bases). The V gene's germline CDR1 is SGHAT and CDR2 FQNNGV. The CDR3 is made up of 14 amino acids. V was trimmed by 3 bases and J by 4 bases, leaving 12 bases between them. In nucleotides, the CDR3 is TGTGCCAGCAGCTTGGGTCCGACAGCCTATGGCTACACCTTC. Encoded protein: CASSLGPTAYGYTF.

This rearrangement joins TRBV20-1 to TRBJ2-2; D is possibly TRBD1 or TRBD2 (5 bases each). The CDR3 runs 18 residues. The V gene lost 6 bases and the J gene lost 1 base, with 24 bases spanning the gap. Germline CDR1 is DFQATT and CDR2 is SNEGSKA (reference sequence). CDR3 residues: CSALALLRDGLNTGELFF. Here the CDR3 DNA reads TGCAGTGCCCTAGCCCTTCTCCGGGACGGATTGAACACCGGGGAGCTGTTTTTT.

The chain recombines TRBV6-1 with TRBJ2-4, with 14 bases aligning to TRBD2. The end of the DNA fits TRBJ2-5 better, so the J call may be wrong. The CDR3 length is 17 residues. The V gene's germline CDR1 is MNHNS and CDR2 SASEGT. CDR3 coding DNA: TGTGCCAGCAGTGAAACCGGGACTAGCGGGAGTAAAGAGACCCAGTACTTC. It is translated as CASSETGTSGSKETQYF.

This clonotype was counted only a few times. The chain carries TRBV3-1 and TRBJ2-5, with 9 bases fitting TRBD2. J was trimmed by 5 bases and V by 5 bases; bases with no gene match: 3. The CDR3 consists of 13 residues. Germline CDR1 and CDR2: LGHDT and YNNKEL (reference sequence). The CDR3 DNA reads as TGTGCCAGCAGCGGACTAGCGCGGGAGACCCAGTACTTC. It translates to CASSGLARETQYF.

In its sample, this clonotype was seen many times. The chain recombines TRBV6-5 with TRBJ1-2; 9 bases are a match to TRBD1. V lost 1 base and J lost 1; bases outside the gene matches: 4. This CDR3 region has 16 residues. Germline assignment: CDR1 MNHEY and CDR2 SVGAGI. CDR3 DNA: TGTGCCAGCAGTTACTATCGACAGGGGGATAACTATGGCTACACCTTC. Translating it yields CASSYYRQGDNYGYTF.